This is a list of T cell receptor beta chains from one sample in a study of T cells after somatic rescue of genetic block. Profiling relied on immunoSEQ multiplex PCR, and the TCRdb table lists in-frame clones only, not all of them. The sample contains about 110,000 clones, about 93% of which appear only once. Sequencing was done on a sample of peripheral blood mononuclear cells (PBMCs). The receptor set was obtained from a woman aged 18-35 years. Both conserved end residues are part of each CDR3. D genes are given only for firm matches. Some rows mark clone size as missing; the rest say once, few, many or name a class of expanded clone.

J gene,clone size,D gene,V gene,CDR3 protein,CDR3 DNA
TRBJ2-7,-,TRBD2,TRBV9,CASSSRGTSSYEQYF,TGTGCCAGCAGCTCCCGGGGGACTAGCAGCTACGAGCAGTACTTC
TRBJ2-3,-,TRBD2,TRBV4-1,CASSAELAVTDTQYF,TGCGCCAGCAGCGCCGAGCTAGCGGTCACAGATACGCAGTATTTT
TRBJ1-1,-,TRBD1,TRBV5-1,CASSEGTGEFTEAFF,TGCGCCAGCAGTGAAGGAACAGGGGAGTTCACTGAAGCTTTCTTT
TRBJ1-4,-,-,TRBV7-8,CASSLDRGGEKLFF,TGTGCCAGCAGCTTAGATCGCGGGGGAGAAAAACTGTTTTTT
TRBJ2-2,-,-,TRBV7-9,CASSLGVTGSTGELFF,TGTGCCAGCAGCTTAGGGGTGACAGGCAGCACCGGGGAGCTGTTTTTT
TRBJ1-1,-,TRBD1,TRBV4-3,CASSQGQGGTEAFF,TGCGCCAGCAGCCAAGGACAGGGTGGTACTGAAGCTTTCTTT
TRBJ2-5,-,TRBD1,TRBV7-6,CASSLGTGGETQYF,TGTGCCAGCAGCTTAGGGACAGGGGGTGAGACCCAGTACTTC
TRBJ1-2,-,TRBD1,TRBV7-8,CASSPTGDRGKGYTF,TGTGCCAGCAGCCCAACGGGGGACAGGGGAAAAGGCTACACCTTC
TRBJ1-1,-,-,TRBV30,CAWSPTALNTEAFF,TGTGCCTGGAGCCCGACAGCGTTGAACACTGAAGCTTTCTTT
TRBJ1-6,-,-,TRBV11-3,CASSAYNSPLHF,TGTGCCAGCAGCGCCTACAATTCACCCCTCCACTTT
TRBJ1-2,-,-,TRBV6-5,CASSPLIGSGYTF,TGTGCCAGCAGCCCATTGATAGGTTCTGGCTACACCTTC
TRBJ2-4,-,-,TRBV11-2,CASRPLDKNIQYF,TGTGCCAGTAGACCGTTGGACAAAAACATTCAGTACTTC
TRBJ1-2,-,-,TRBV9,CASSVYTGQGYGYTF,TGTGCCAGCAGCGTATATACGGGACAAGGCTATGGCTACACCTTC
TRBJ1-6,-,-,TRBV19,CASRPDGSSSPLHF,TGTGCCAGTAGGCCGGACGGCTCAAGTTCACCCCTCCACTTT
TRBJ2-7,few,TRBD1,TRBV28,CASSSTGTAQYEQYF,TGTGCCAGCAGTTCGACCGGGACAGCCCAATACGAGCAGTACTTC
TRBJ1-1,-,-,TRBV6-1,CASRATGLNTEAFF,TGTGCCAGCAGAGCAACAGGGCTTAACACTGAAGCTTTCTTT
TRBJ2-3,once,TRBD1,TRBV15,CATSGYTGATDTQYF,TGTGCCACCAGCGGTTACACAGGGGCAACAGATACGCAGTATTTT
TRBJ1-2,few,-,TRBV9,CASSVAIHGTPIYGYTF,TGTGCCAGCAGCGTAGCTATACACGGAACTCCTATCTATGGCTACACCTTC
TRBJ2-3,-,TRBD1,TRBV2,CASRVTGVTDTQYF,TGTGCCAGCAGGGTGACAGGGGTCACAGATACGCAGTATTTT
TRBJ2-7,once,TRBD1,TRBV7-2,CASSLQGTGEQYF,TGTGCCAGCAGCCTACAGGGGACCGGGGAGCAGTACTTC
TRBJ1-1,-,-,TRBV6-5,CASSLSTGYNTEAFF,TGTGCCAGCAGCCTTTCGACAGGTTACAACACTGAAGCTTTCTTT
TRBJ1-2,few,-,TRBV4-2,CASSQDTGAEGYTF,TGTGCCAGCAGCCAAGATACGGGGGCGGAAGGCTACACCTTC
TRBJ1-2,-,TRBD1,TRBV20-1,CSARTGSGYTF,TGCAGTGCCAGGACAGGGAGTGGCTACACCTTC
TRBJ2-5,once,-,TRBV30,CAWTRAGTQYF,TGTGCCTGGACCAGGGCCGGGACCCAGTACTTC
TRBJ1-1,-,TRBD1,TRBV6-6,CASSDRDRGFAEAFF,TGTGCCAGCAGTGATCGGGACAGGGGGTTCGCTGAAGCTTTCTTT
TRBJ1-6,-,TRBD1,TRBV9,CASSAWTGTSPLHF,TGTGCCAGCAGCGCCTGGACAGGGACTTCACCCCTCCACTTT
TRBJ1-4,-,TRBD1,TRBV30,CAWGGQTNEKLFF,TGTGCCTGGGGGGGACAGACTAATGAAAAACTGTTTTTT
TRBJ2-7,once,TRBD2,TRBV11-1,CASSLGTTYEQYF,TGTGCCAGCAGCTTGGGGACTACCTACGAGCAGTACTTC
TRBJ2-3,-,-,TRBV10-3,CAISESRRGLATDTQYF,TGTGCCATCAGTGAGTCGAGACGGGGTCTCGCCACAGATACGCAGTATTTT
TRBJ1-2,-,-,TRBV4-3,CASSRTGTRNGYTF,TGCGCCAGCAGCCGAACCGGGACAAGGAATGGCTACACCTTC
TRBJ2-7,-,-,TRBV5-4,CASSLGRQSYEQYF,TGTGCCAGCAGCTTGGGACGACAGTCCTACGAGCAGTACTTC
TRBJ2-2,-,-,TRBV15,CATGPIPTGELFF,TGTGCCACGGGTCCGATTCCCACCGGGGAGCTGTTTTTT
TRBJ1-5,once,-,TRBV9,CASSVGDQPQHF,TGTGCCAGCAGCGTAGGGGATCAGCCCCAGCATTTT
TRBJ2-3,once,-,TRBV5-1,CASSTRGRVDTQYF,TGCGCCAGCAGCACGCGGGGGCGGGTAGATACGCAGTATTTT
TRBJ1-3,few,TRBD1,TRBV11-2,CASSLAWDSTGNTIYF,TGTGCCAGCAGCTTAGCATGGGACAGTACTGGAAACACCATATATTTT